A single sample gave rise to the 13 T cell receptor beta chains below, sequenced in a study of T cell responses to AZD1222 COVID-19 vaccine. Clones were sequenced by immunoSEQ multiplex PCR, and TCRdb holds only the in-frame ones, with some missing. The data show more than 140,000 clones, approximately 89% seen once. The sequenced sample was peripheral blood, obtained on day 0 of AZD1222 vaccination. The receptors shown here come from an adult in good health.

The chain employs TRBV5-6 and TRBJ1-2; 7 nucleotides agree with TRBD1. V gave up 0 bases and J gave up 4 bases; unmatched junction bases: 3. Germline values: CDR1 SGHDT, CDR2 YYEEEE. The CDR3 has 14 residues. Here the CDR3 reads CASSLEGQFYGYTF. The CDR3, as DNA: TGTGCCAGCAGCTTGGAGGGACAGTTCTATGGCTACACCTTC.

With regard to this clone: The junction and the germline gene differ at one end; a read error may be behind it. At the DNA level, this CDR3 is encoded by other sequences in the same sample as well. This chain links TRBV11-3 with TRBJ1-2, with unresolved D. This CDR3 spans 14 amino acids. Germline V gene data show CDR1 as SGHNT and CDR2 as YENEEA. The chain's CDR3 is CASSSSDGFYGYTF. CDR3 DNA: TGTGCTAGCAGCTCCTCGGACGGATTCTATGGCTACACCTTC.

The CDR3 nucleotides read TGTGCCAGTAGTATAGAAGGTCTACCGAACACCGGGGAGCTGTTTTTT. Translating gives CASSIEGLPNTGELFF. This chain links TRBV19 with TRBJ2-2, with D hard to call. This CDR3 has 16 residues. The germline CDR1 and CDR2 sequences are LNHDA and SQIVND (reference sequence). Trimming pared 0 bases from V and 0 bases from J, leaving 8 bases between.

The V and J genes are TRBV5-1 and TRBJ1-1; D gene uncertain. Germline assignment: CDR1 SGHRS and CDR2 YFSETQ. The CDR3 consists of 13 residues. V was cut by 2 bases and J by 1 base, with 6 bases left in between. The CDR3 DNA sequence: TGCGCCAGCAGCTTTAGTACGAACACTGAAGCTTTCTTT. Protein: CASSFSTNTEAFF.

The chain carries TRBV6-2 or TRBV6-3 and TRBJ1-2, with D perhaps TRBD1 (6 bases). Trimming took off 4 bases at V and 8 bases at J, with 14 bases between the two ends. The CDR3 contains 13 residues. Germline CDR1 reads MNHEY; CDR2 reads SVGEGT. The DNA of the CDR3 is TGTGCCAGCAGTTTCAACAGGGAACGGGGCTACACCTTC. Its translation: CASSFNRERGYTF.

The genes are TRBV3-1 (or the pseudogene TRBV3-2) and TRBJ2-6; no firm D call. Between the trimmed V and J ends, which lost 1 base and 1 base, there was a span of 5 bases. CDR1 is LGHDT, CDR2 YNNKEL, per germline (reference sequence). The CDR3 runs to 15 residues. CDR3 in DNA: TGTGCCAGCAGCCAAGCCAAGTCTGGGGCCAACGTCCTGACTTTC. Amino acids: CASSQAKSGANVLTF.

The chain combines TRBV28 with TRBJ1-1, with a possible D match to TRBD1 (5 bases). The CDR3 extends over 15 amino acids. The germline V gene encodes CDR1 MDHEN and CDR2 SYDVKM. Trimming pared 8 bases from V and 3 bases from J, leaving 19 bases between. The chain's CDR3 is CASDRSGVQDTEAFF. CDR3 in DNA: TGTGCCAGCGACCGTTCGGGGGTGCAGGACACTGAAGCTTTCTTT.

The rearrangement links TRBV19 to TRBJ2-1, with 7 bases matching TRBD2. V lost 3 bases to trimming and J lost 6 bases; unmatched junction nucleotides: 11. Germline V gene lookup returns CDR1 LNHDA and CDR2 SQIVND (reference sequence). The CDR3 runs to 16 residues. The CDR3 region is CASSILAGRGSNEQFF. The CDR3 coding sequence is TGTGCCAGTAGTATCCTCGCGGGGCGGGGGTCCAATGAGCAGTTCTTC.

V gene TRBV5-1 combines with J gene TRBJ2-7; D may match TRBD1 or TRBD2 (6 bases each). CDR1 SGHRS and CDR2 YFSETQ come from the germline V gene. CDR3 size: 14 residues. Trimming pared 0 bases from V and 5 bases from J, leaving 12 bases between. The CDR3 DNA follows: TGCGCCAGCAGCTTGGTGGTGAGGGGGGACGAGCAGTACTTC. This encodes CASSLVVRGDEQYF.

This chain joins TRBV13 and TRBJ1-1; D remains unclear. Trimming shortened V by 2 bases and J by 7 bases, and 8 bases separated the two germline ends. Per the germline V gene, CDR1 is PRHDT and CDR2 is FYEKMQ (reference sequence). The CDR3 spans 12 residues. CDR3 sequence reads: CASSLSGDEAFF. CDR3 DNA sequence: TGTGCCAGCAGCTTAAGCGGCGATGAAGCTTTCTTT.

This clone was picked up a small number of times. This chain joins TRBV28 and TRBJ2-1; TRBD1 matches at 7 bases. This CDR3 is 14 amino acids long. CDR1 MDHEN and CDR2 SYDVKM come from the germline V gene. Trimming at V came to 5 bases and at J to 5 bases, leaving 6 bases not matched to a gene. CDR3 DNA sequence: TGTGCCAGCAGTACATACAGGGGTCACAATGAGCAGTTCTTC. This gives the protein CASSTYRGHNEQFF.

This clone has only a few counts. This chain joins TRBV7-2 and TRBJ1-1, with D perhaps matching TRBD1 (5 bases). V shed 5 bases and J shed 5 bases, with 15 bases lying between them. CDR1 is SGHTA and CDR2 is FQGNSA in the germline V gene. The CDR3 has 14 amino acids. The CDR3, as DNA: TGTGCCAGCAGCCTATGGGACGGAGGAACTGAAGCTTTCTTT. Translated: CASSLWDGGTEAFF.

The CDR3: CASSLTVGRGRTEAFF. The DNA of the CDR3 is TGTGCCAGCAGTTTAACCGTGGGTAGGGGTAGGACTGAAGCTTTCTTT. This chain joins TRBV28 and TRBJ1-1; TRBD1 might be the D (5 bases). This CDR3 spans 16 amino acids. Germline V gene data show CDR1 as MDHEN and CDR2 as SYDVKM. Deletions cut 2 bases from V and 5 bases from J, with 18 bases between. The full variable domain, its missing parts supplied by reference TRBV28 and TRBJ1-1, is DVKVTQSSRYLVKRTGEKVFLECVQDMDHENMFWYRQDPGLGLRLIYFSYDVKMKEKGDIPEGYSVSREKKERFSLILESASTNQTSMYLCASSLTVGRGRTEAFFGQGTRLTVV.